This entry is about one TCR beta chain. The antigen this receptor binds is unknown. Per-nucleotide qualities are absent, and no much larger clonotype sits a single base away. This sample was included in a study of blood T cell repertoires in COVID-19 (dated by TCRdb to 2018 to 2021). Turning to the overall study: The collaborator samples originated in the United States, Italy and Spain and spanned the acute and convalescent phases of COVID-19. The sample metadata nearly always contained a de-identified subject ID, COVID-19 status, age in years and sex. HLA class I and class II types, where available, came from metadata supplied by the sample provider rather than from assay-based typing. The dataset comprised deeply sampled blood TCRbeta repertoires from subjects exposed to, actively infected with, or recovered from COVID-19. The material from the prospective study consisted of cDNA or gDNA derived from T cells, B-cell-depleted T cells, or PBMCs. Samples were obtained from the ongoing ImmuneRACE study (first 160 participants) and from over 1,000 subjects provided by 6 global collaborators. The repertoires were released in a freely available public database meant as a resource for research on the immune response to SARS-CoV-2. Broader findings and caveats from the paper: Clinical and demographic metadata were provided uncurated, with the amount varying by source and participant.

The immunoSEQ Assay, a bias-controlled multiplex PCR, was used to amplify TCRbeta CDR3 regions from genomic DNA. For the original study's pipeline: The number of nucleated cells in each sample was estimated by amplification of reference gene primers within the assay. To quantify the absolute abundance of each unique TCRbeta CDR3 rearrangement, sequence reads were collapsed and filtered. For each sample, productive Simpson clonality was calculated by taking the square root of Simpson's diversity index across productive rearrangements. Imported from immuneACCESS, the table was reduced by TCRdb to in-frame sequences with V and J called. These copies leave out some clones; in studies compared against another copy, an unresolved V gene accounts for under half, and the cause of the remainder is not known. Clone size and the V and J calls come from that table; the DNA yielded D and trimming. This sample gives around 230,000 clones in total; 65% to 85% of them show up just once. About 8.1% of the sample goes to the ten largest clones.

Each collaborating institution followed its own protocols to collect whole blood in K2EDTA tubes. For TCRbeta analysis, collaborators shipped samples as frozen whole blood, isolated PBMCs, or DNA extracted from either of those sample types. Counted from cysteine to phenylalanine, this CDR3 has 14 amino acids. Just CDR3 DNA is preserved here, 42 bases in frame from base 1. Reading the germline V gene (reference sequence) gives CDR1 LNHDA and CDR2 SQIVND. V lost 5 bases and J lost 3 bases; the stretch between them is 13 bases long. The TCR sequence derives from a woman aged 45 to 65 with acute or convalescent COVID-19. The rearranged segments are TRBV19 and TRBJ1-2; matching of 5 bases hints at TRBD1 as the D gene. Sequenced material: peripheral blood. The CDR3 corresponds to CASSSSRVDYGYTF. The DNA is as follows: TGTGCCAGTAGTTCGAGCAGGGTCGACTATGGCTACACCTTC.